This T cell receptor beta chain was found in a study of blood T cell repertoires in COVID-19. Some clones are missing from TCRdb's copy, which holds only in-frame ones; the method was immunoSEQ multiplex PCR. In the table there are 220,000 or so clones, about 89% of which are singletons. The CDR3 spans 14 residues. Germline CDR1 LNHNV, CDR2 YYDKDF (reference sequence). V was trimmed by 1 base and J by 10 bases, leaving 16 bases between them. The chain uses TRBV15 and TRBJ1-1; D is ambiguous. The TCR comes from a man aged 55-75 years who had recovered from COVID-19. Material for sequencing was peripheral blood. Here the CDR3 DNA reads TGTGCCACCAGCAGAGGAGGGCAGACCCTTGCAGCTTTCTTT. Translating it yields CATSRGGQTLAAFF.